This T cell receptor beta chain was observed in a study of blood T cells in healthy people across ages (dated by TCRdb to about 2015). In the study overall: In model experiments, template switching captured roughly one uniquely barcoded TCR beta cDNA molecule for every two T cells. To track age-related changes in TCR beta repertoire diversity, the study relied on deep sequencing normalized with unique cDNA molecular identifiers. To avoid experimental bias, donors of different ages were spread randomly across the sequencing lanes. Using the same blood draw, the study looked at two additional independent replicas of 1 million unique cDNA reads for two donors, one aged 18 to 30 and the other aged 80 or older. Four age groups were formed from the donors: young (average 16 years), middle-aged (just under 40), aged (approximately 60) and long-lived (more than 75). What the authors observed across the whole study: Because donor CMV infection status was unknown, age-related changes in expanded clonotypes were potentially confounded. Compared with the aged group, more naive CD4+ T cells, fewer expanded clones and increased TCR diversity were shown by the long-lived group, suggesting age selection. A strong correlation was found between observed TCR beta diversity and the percentage of naive T cells measured by flow cytometry. Because profiling used bulk unsorted PBMCs, naive and antigen-experienced compartments could not be compared conclusively. Total diversity estimates from one million sequenced T cells were considered lower bounds and underestimates. Observed TCR beta diversity per million T cells fell roughly linearly with age, and a significant reduction was already apparent by age about 36.

Libraries were constructed by 5' RACE. Sequencer: Illumina HiSeq 2500. A second PCR of roughly 6 to 12 cycles was run with a J-beta primer mix and a sample-barcoded 5' primer. Each TCR beta cDNA molecule received a unique molecular identifier from a template-switch 5' adaptor carrying 12 random nucleotides. Each sample yielded at least 3 million CDR3-containing paired-end reads. First-strand cDNA synthesis was performed from all RNA using the Mint cDNA synthesis kit, with priming by a TRBC-specific oligonucleotide. After uracil-DNA glycosylase treatment, a first 18-cycle PCR used universal primers M1SS and BC2_uni_R on all cDNA. Processing in the source paper ran as follows. Normalization of each sample was performed by random selection of 1 million high-quality reads, each carrying a distinct molecular identifier. Instead of being binned into consensus sequences, reads with shared molecular identifiers were discarded. CDR3 identification, clonotype clustering and error correction used MiTCR with a Q25 quality threshold and the strictest error-elimination algorithm. Lower-bound total TCR beta diversity was estimated with a nonparametric unseen species model using Euler transformation. Using fastp at Q25 and MiXCR, TCRdb reprocessed the public reads and kept productive beta chains. Each CDR3 protein gets just one entry, which takes the most common genes and DNA from the rows behind it. The V and J calls were determined by TCRdb, not by the authors. This sample has approximately 690,000 distinct CDR3 sequences in its table, and 40% to 50% of those were observed once. The ten largest clonotypes hold around 30% of the sample.

CDR1 and CDR2, per the germline V gene, are MDHEN and SYDVKM. The V and J ends are trimmed by 6 bases and 1 base, leaving 4 bases between them. The CDR3 measures 12 amino acids from cysteine to phenylalanine. The read is trimmed to its CDR3 DNA, 36 bases read in frame from base 1. Concerning this clonotype: There is no known antigen for this receptor. No per-base quality is available; no much larger clone lies one base away.

The approximately 41 donors, aged about 6 to 95 years, were systemically healthy Caucasian individuals from Russia. Each donor gave roughly 11 milliliters of peripheral blood, drawn into EDTA-treated Vacutainer tubes. Ficoll-Paque density-gradient centrifugation was used to isolate PBMCs, with at least 6.5 million per sample. Trizol reagent was used to extract total RNA from PBMCs, with at least 6 micrograms per sample. The percentages of naive CD45RAhigh/CD27high T cells were determined by flow cytometry on a PBMC aliquot from every donor. The chain is assembled from TRBV28 and TRBJ1-5, with no reliable assignment of the D segment. Sample: blood. The receptor comes from a man older than 75 in good health. The CDR3 region: CASRQSNQPQHF. The DNA reads TGTGCCAGCAGACAAAGCAATCAGCCCCAGCATTTT.